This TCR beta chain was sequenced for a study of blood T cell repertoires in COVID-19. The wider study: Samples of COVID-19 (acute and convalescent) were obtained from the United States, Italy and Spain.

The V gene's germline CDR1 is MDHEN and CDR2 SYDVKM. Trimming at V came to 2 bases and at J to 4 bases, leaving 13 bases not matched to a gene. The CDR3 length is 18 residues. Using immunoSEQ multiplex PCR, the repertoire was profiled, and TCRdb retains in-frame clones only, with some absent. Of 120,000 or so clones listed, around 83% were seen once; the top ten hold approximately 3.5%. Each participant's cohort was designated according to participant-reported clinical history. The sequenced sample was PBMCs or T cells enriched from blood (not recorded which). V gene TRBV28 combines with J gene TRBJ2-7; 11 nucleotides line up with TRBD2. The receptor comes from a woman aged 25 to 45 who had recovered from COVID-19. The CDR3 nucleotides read TGTGCCAGCAGTTTAGCAGGGCCCGGGACTAGCGGATTATACGAGCAGTACTTC. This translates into CASSLAGPGTSGLYEQYF.